The source of this TCR beta chain is a study of shared clonotypes between healthy human individuals. Study observations and caveats: In contrast to clonotypes shared by all four donors, non-shared clonotypes had lower generation probabilities.

CDR3 length equals 16 residues. Trimming cost V 0 bases and J 5 bases, with 14 bases left between them. Per germline, CDR1 MGHRA and CDR2 YSYEKL. To note about this clone: Its antigen is as yet unknown.

Only in-frame clones appear in the TCRdb table, and some are missing; sequencing was by immunoSEQ multiplex PCR. The top ten hold about 1.8% of the sample, which has over 700,000 clones, around 70% seen once. The TCR was taken from a woman in her 30s in good health. The material sequenced was memory CD4+ T cells sorted from blood. The sample's subset: CD45RA-negative fraction. This chain uses TRBV4-1 with TRBJ2-1; perhaps D is TRBD1 or TRBD2 (5 bases each). CDR3 DNA: TGCGCCAGCAGCCAAGAGGGGACCGATTACAACAATGAGCAGTTCTTC. As protein: CASSQEGTDYNNEQFF.